This T cell receptor (beta chain) was documented in a study of OX40 agonist ivuxolimab in advanced cancers. Study-wide background: Partial responses occurred in Three dose-escalation patients, one with hepatocellular carcinoma and two with cutaneous melanoma.

The CDR3 contains 14 residues. Germline V lookup: CDR1 LNHDA, CDR2 SQIVND (reference sequence). Germline trimming cut 6 bases from V and 4 bases from J; bases unmatched to any gene: 8. At cycle 4 day 1, cycle 7 day 1, and baseline, blood was sampled. Sequencing used immunoSEQ multiplex PCR; TCRdb keeps in-frame clones, though not all of them. Here the sample spans approximately 61,000 clones, about 90% being singletons. This specimen consisted of CD4+ or CD8+ T cells sorted from blood, obtained in a trial of the OX40 agonist ivuxolimab. The sequence derives from an adult with an advanced solid tumor such as melanoma, head and neck, liver or kidney cancer. The chain combines TRBV19 with TRBJ2-7, with 8 bases matching TRBD1. This chain's CDR3 is CASSLGDRRYEQYF. Written as DNA, the CDR3 is TGTGCCAGTAGCCTGGGGGACAGGAGATACGAGCAGTACTTC.